This passage covers 9 T cell receptor beta chains from one sample sequenced in a study of patients and donors after allogeneic stem cell transplantation. TCRdb reprocessed the RT-PCR reads with MiXCR, giving one entry per CDR3 protein. Here the sample spans about a million distinct CDR3 sequences, roughly 18% being singletons. Sequencing was done on a sample of blood, either unsorted or a sorted T cell fraction (not recorded which). These receptors were collected from a human donor who was either an allogeneic HSCT recipient or a stem cell or donor lymphocyte infusion donor (not recorded which). It is not recorded whose cells these are; they may come from a transplant donor.

V gene TRBV19 combines with J gene TRBJ2-3; weak D call: TRBD2 (6 bases). Trimming shortened V by 8 bases and J by 4 bases, and 13 bases separated the two germline ends. CDR1 and CDR2 from the germline V gene are LNHDA and SQIVND (reference sequence). This CDR3 is built from 13 residues. The CDR3 region has the DNA TGTGCCAGTGGGGGGTTCGTCGCAGATACGCAGTATTTT. It is translated as CASGGFVADTQYF.

This clonotype was seen more than once but under ten times. This chain's CDR3 is CASSQLGGAYGYTF. The DNA of the CDR3 is TGCGCCAGCAGCCAATTGGGAGGAGCCTATGGCTACACCTTC. The chain recombines TRBV4-1 with TRBJ1-2; no clear D. The CDR3 is made up of 14 amino acids. Trimming removed 2 bases from V and 4 bases from J, with 11 bases in between. Per the germline V gene, CDR1 is MGHRA and CDR2 is YSYEKL.

This clonotype showed up just a few times. This rearrangement joins TRBV20-1 to TRBJ1-5; 8 bases agree with TRBD1. The CDR3 covers 13 residues. CDR1 is DFQATT, CDR2 SNEGSKA, per germline (reference sequence). V lost 5 bases to trimming and J lost 7 bases; unmatched junction nucleotides: 7. The CDR3 sequence: CSAPDRGGQPQHF. The DNA for the CDR3 is TGCAGTGCTCCCGACAGGGGAGGGCAGCCCCAGCATTTT.

The table lists this clonotype with a few counts. The chain recombines TRBV4-1 with TRBJ1-2; D not certain. The germline V gene encodes CDR1 MGHRA and CDR2 YSYEKL. Between the trimmed V and J ends, which lost 1 base and 5 bases, there was a span of 8 bases. CDR3 length: 13 residues. CDR3 residues: CASSQATGYGYTF. The CDR3 nucleotides read TGCGCCAGCAGCCAAGCTACTGGGTATGGCTACACCTTC.

This clonotype was detected a few times. The chain links TRBV27 to TRBJ2-2; no clear D gene. V was shortened by 3 bases and J by 1 base, with 6 bases between the two germline ends. The CDR3 covers 14 residues. In germline, CDR1 is MNHEY, CDR2 SMNVEV (reference sequence). The CDR3 protein is CASSFWGNTGELFF. CDR3 coding DNA: TGTGCCAGCAGTTTTTGGGGGAACACCGGGGAGCTGTTTTTT.

This clonotype was observed a handful of times. The chain joins TRBV12-3 or TRBV12-4 to TRBJ1-2, with no clear D. V lost 2 bases and J lost 8, with 9 bases in between. The CDR3 contains 12 residues. The CDR3 nucleotides read TGTGCCAGCAGTTTAAGTATAGCGGGCTACACCTTC. As protein: CASSLSIAGYTF.

This clonotype was counted between two and nine times. V and J are TRBV29-1 and TRBJ2-7, with 7 bases matching TRBD2. CDR3 length: 11 amino acids. Germline V gene lookup returns CDR1 SQVTM and CDR2 ANQGSEA. Here the CDR3 reads CHRGVMGEQYF. The CDR3 nucleotides are TGCCATCGGGGGGTGATGGGCGAGCAGTACTTC.

The genes are TRBV6-4 and TRBJ2-5; possible D gene TRBD2, 6 bases. V lost 2 bases, J lost 4 bases, and 11 bases lay in between. The CDR3 has 14 residues. The germline V gene encodes CDR1 MRHNA and CDR2 SNTAGT. The CDR3 loop reads CASSDRTILETQYF. DNA of the CDR3: TGTGCCAGCAGTGACCGGACTATCCTAGAGACCCAGTACTTC.

In its sample, this clonotype was seen a few times. The chain joins TRBV3-1 to TRBJ2-7; D ambiguous. Germline V gene data show CDR1 as LGHDT and CDR2 as YNNKEL (reference sequence). The CDR3 consists of 15 residues. Deletions cut 4 bases from V and 0 bases from J, with 13 bases between. The CDR3: CASSLRPFSSYEQYF. In DNA, the CDR3 is TGTGCCAGCAGCCTAAGACCTTTTAGCTCCTACGAGCAGTACTTC.